This T cell receptor beta chain stems from a study of beta chain features in type 1 diabetes. General observations from the study: People with Type 1 diabetes carried modestly yet significantly shorter TCRB CDR3s in all four CD4+ subsets.

Trimming cost V 3 bases and J 5 bases, with 13 bases left between them. This CDR3 is built from 14 residues. CDR1 and CDR2 from the germline V gene are SGHDN and FVKESK. This clone showed up just a few times. What it binds is not known. Reverse transcription of all isolated RNA meant that expressed TCRB transcripts were sequenced. Only in-frame clones appear in the TCRdb table, and some are missing; sequencing was by immunoSEQ multiplex PCR. The repertoire has about 700,000 clones, 10% to 15% of them found once; the top ten carry less than 0.025%. This sequence was found in a man younger than 35 with type 1 diabetes. Sequencing was carried out using naive CD4+ T cells from blood. The V gene is TRBV14, the J gene TRBJ1-2; D not resolved. The CDR3 DNA reads TGTGCCAGCAGCCAGAGCTTGTCTTGGTATGGCTACACCTTC. Translating gives CASSQSLSWYGYTF.